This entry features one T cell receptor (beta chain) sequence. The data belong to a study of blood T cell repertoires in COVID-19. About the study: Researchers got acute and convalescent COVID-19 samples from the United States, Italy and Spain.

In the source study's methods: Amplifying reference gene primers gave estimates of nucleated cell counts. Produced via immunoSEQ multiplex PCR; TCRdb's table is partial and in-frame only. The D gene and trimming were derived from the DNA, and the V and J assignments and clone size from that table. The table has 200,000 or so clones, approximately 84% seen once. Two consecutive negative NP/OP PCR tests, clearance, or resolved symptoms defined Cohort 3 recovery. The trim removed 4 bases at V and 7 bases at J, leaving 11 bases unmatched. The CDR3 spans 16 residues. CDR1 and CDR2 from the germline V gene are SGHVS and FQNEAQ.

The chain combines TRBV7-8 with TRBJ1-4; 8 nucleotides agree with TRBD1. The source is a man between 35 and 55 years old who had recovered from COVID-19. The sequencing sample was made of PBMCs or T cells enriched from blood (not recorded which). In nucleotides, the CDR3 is TGTGCCAGCAGCTACAACGTACCAGGGGGCGGTGAAAAACTGTTTTTT. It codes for CASSYNVPGGGEKLFF.